Listed here are 30 T cell receptor beta chains from one sample, sequenced in a study of blood T cell repertoires in COVID-19. Libraries were prepared by immunoSEQ multiplex PCR; TCRdb keeps only in-frame clonotypes and omits some of them. The repertoire holds roughly 190,000 clones, with more than 75% as singletons. The source material was peripheral blood. The receptors here all came from a human donor in a cohort sampled during active COVID-19.

The chain is built from TRBV7-8 and TRBJ2-7, with D possibly TRBD1 on 5 matching bases. With 1 base removed from V and 2 bases from J, the gap between germline ends came to 9 bases. CDR1 SGHVS and CDR2 FQNEAQ come from the germline V gene. CDR3 size: 14 residues. CDR3 DNA: TGTGCCAGCAGCTTAGACAGGCTGGCCTACGAGCAGTACTTC. Its translation is CASSLDRLAYEQYF.

This chain connects TRBV6-5 to TRBJ1-1, with TRBD1 identical over 7 bases. This CDR3 has 14 amino acids. The germline CDR1 and CDR2 sequences are MNHEY and SVGAGI. The trim removed 7 bases at V and 3 bases at J, leaving 8 bases unmatched. The CDR3 DNA reads TGTGCCAGCAACCGGGGACAGCCCTACACTGAAGCTTTCTTT. Its protein is CASNRGQPYTEAFF.

The chain combines TRBV7-2 with TRBJ2-7; TRBD1 matches 9 bases. The CDR3 has 16 residues. Germline CDR1 reads SGHTA; CDR2 reads FQGNSA. V lost 0 bases, J lost 4 bases, and 7 bases stayed unmatched. The CDR3 spells CASSLASAGQGYEQYF. CDR3 nucleotides: TGTGCCAGCAGCTTAGCATCAGCGGGACAGGGATACGAGCAGTACTTC. Full variable domain (outside the CDR3, taken from reference TRBV7-2 and TRBJ2-7): GAGVSQSPSNKVTEKGKDVELRCDPISGHTALYWYRQSLGQGLEFLIYFQGNSAPDKSGLPSDRFSAERTGGSVSTLTIQRTQQEDSAVYLCASSLASAGQGYEQYFGPGTRLTVT.

The genes are TRBV30 and TRBJ2-5; weak D call: TRBD2 (7 bases). From germline, CDR1 is GTSNPN and CDR2 SVGIG (reference sequence). The CDR3 runs to 15 residues. V was cut by 6 bases and J by 2 bases, with 19 bases left in between. The CDR3 DNA reads TGTGCCTGCAAACAGGGAGGGAATTTGCAAGAGACCCAGTACTTC. The encoded protein is CACKQGGNLQETQYF.

The chain has TRBV5-1 and TRBJ2-1; D remains ambiguous. The CDR3 totals 13 residues. Trimming removed 0 bases from V and 6 bases from J, with 7 bases in between. CDR1 is SGHRS and CDR2 is YFSETQ in the germline V gene. DNA for the CDR3: TGCGCCAGCAGCTTGGGCGGCTCCAATGAGCAGTTCTTC. Translating it yields CASSLGGSNEQFF.

Regarding this clone: This sample includes further DNA sequences coding for the same CDR3. The chain couples TRBV4-3 to TRBJ1-1, with D uncertain. Germline V CDR1 and CDR2: LGHNA, YSLEER. Trimming removed 0 bases from V and 4 bases from J, with 6 bases in between. There are 13 residues in the CDR3. The CDR3, as DNA: TGCGCCAGCAGCCAAGACCGCGGCACTGAAGCTTTCTTT. Protein sequence: CASSQDRGTEAFF.

The V gene is TRBV13, the J gene TRBJ2-1, with TRBD1 matching 8 bases. Germline V CDR1 and CDR2: PRHDT, FYEKMQ (reference sequence). The CDR3 sequence is 14 residues long. Unmatched junction bases numbered 6, after V lost 4 bases and J lost 7 bases. The CDR3 nucleotides read TGTGCCAGCAGCTCGGACAGGGTAGGGAATGAGCAGTTCTTC. Translated, it gives CASSSDRVGNEQFF. The full variable domain, in which reference TRBV13 and TRBJ2-1 provide the parts outside the CDR3, is AAGVIQSPRHLIKEKRETATLKCYPIPRHDTVYWYQQGPGQDPQFLISFYEKMQSDKGSIPDRFSAQQFSDYHSELNMSSLELGDSALYFCASSSDRVGNEQFFGPGTRLTVL.

This rearrangement joins TRBV19 to TRBJ2-7; TRBD1 might be the D (6 bases). V dropped 8 bases and J dropped 3 bases, with 17 bases sitting between them. The CDR3 has 14 residues. Per the germline V gene, CDR1 is LNHDA and CDR2 is SQIVND (reference sequence). The CDR3 reads CASSGTPTYYEQYF. CDR3 nucleotide sequence: TGTGCCAGTTCCGGGACACCTACTTACTACGAGCAGTACTTC.

On this clone itself: At one end the junction does not follow the germline gene, possibly because of a read error. This rearrangement joins TRBV28 to TRBJ2-1; 7 bases fit TRBD2. There are 11 residues in the CDR3. Per germline, CDR1 MDHEN and CDR2 SYDVKM. This chain's CDR3 is CASSPGTKHFF. CDR3 sequence (DNA): TGTGCCAGCAGTCCCGGGACTAAGCATTTCTTC.

V gene TRBV7-9 combines with J gene TRBJ1-5; a possible D gene is TRBD1 (5 bases). CDR1 and CDR2 (germline): SEHNR, FQNEAQ (reference sequence). The ends were cut back, 5 bases at V and 4 bases at J, with 21 bases in the middle. This CDR3 contains 17 residues. This chain's CDR3 is CASSTSSIGGGNQPQHF. For the CDR3, the DNA is TGTGCCAGCAGCACCTCCTCCATCGGGGGTGGAAATCAGCCCCAGCATTTT.

The chain joins TRBV18 to TRBJ2-4; 8 nucleotides line up with TRBD1. There are 13 residues in the CDR3. J lost 3 bases, V lost 6 bases, and 1 base had no gene match. The germline V gene has CDR1 KGHSH and CDR2 LQKENI. DNA for the CDR3: TGTGCCAGCTCGACAGGGGACAAAAACATTCAGTACTTC. The encoded protein is CASSTGDKNIQYF.

V usage is TRBV9 and J usage is TRBJ2-2, with D possibly TRBD1 on 5 matching bases. The germline gives CDR1 SGDLS, CDR2 YYNGEE. Trimming took 1 base from V and 5 from J, leaving 6 bases between them. There are 13 residues in the CDR3. CDR3 sequence reads: CASSVQGTGELFF. As DNA, the CDR3 is TGTGCCAGCAGCGTACAGGGAACCGGGGAGCTGTTTTTT.

This clone was recorded once. The V and J genes are TRBV4-2 and TRBJ1-6, with a weak D call TRBD1 (6 bases). The germline gives CDR1 LGHNA, CDR2 YNFKEQ. V lost 4 bases to trimming and J lost 0 bases, with 10 bases between them. CDR3 length: 16 residues. The DNA for the CDR3 is TGTGCCAGCAGCCGGGACATCAGCTCCTATAATTCACCCCTCCACTTT. Its translation is CASSRDISSYNSPLHF.

V is TRBV2 and J is TRBJ2-3, with 7 bases lining up with TRBD2. The trim removed 3 bases at V and 6 bases at J, leaving 6 bases unmatched. Germline V CDR1 and CDR2: SNHLY, FYNNEI. CDR3 length: 14 amino acids. CDR3 region: CASSEARTRDTQYF. As DNA, the CDR3 is TGTGCCAGCAGTGAGGCCCGGACTAGGGATACGCAGTATTTT. Full variable domain (remainder filled in from reference TRBV2 and TRBJ2-3): EPEVTQTPSHQVTQMGQEVILRCVPISNHLYFYWYRQILGQKVEFLVSFYNNEISEKSEIFDDQFSVERPDGSNFTLKIRSTKLEDSAMYFCASSEARTRDTQYFGPGTRLTVL.

V and J are TRBV11-2 and TRBJ2-7, with a weak D call TRBD2 (5 bases). V lost 5 bases, J lost 0 bases, and 14 bases lay in between. CDR3 length: 15 amino acids. Germline CDR1 reads SGHAT; CDR2 reads FQNNGV. CDR3 region: CASSPYGRRSYEQYF. CDR3 DNA: TGTGCCAGCAGCCCCTATGGGAGACGCTCCTACGAGCAGTACTTC.

J is TRBJ2-7 and V is TRBV21-1; the table names TRBD1, a call not compared with the DNA. TRBV21-1 is shown as a pseudogene. The CDR3 has 17 amino acids. The CDR3 DNA is TGTGCCAGCAGCAAAGCGCCCGGGACAGGGGACTCCTACGAGCAGTACTTC. This codes for CASSKAPGTGDSYEQYF.

The J gene is TRBJ1-1, the V gene TRBV7-9, with 10 bases matching TRBD1. Germline-derived CDR1 and CDR2 are SEHNR and FQNEAQ (reference sequence). The CDR3 is made up of 15 amino acids. V lost 5 bases to trimming and J lost 3 bases; unmatched junction nucleotides: 6. The chain's CDR3 is CASSGDRGSDTEAFF. In nucleotides, the CDR3 is TGTGCCAGCAGCGGGGACAGGGGCTCGGACACTGAAGCTTTCTTT.

This clone was counted between two and nine times. V and J are TRBV25-1 and TRBJ1-6; TRBD1 agrees at 9 bases. The CDR3 spans 15 residues. Germline lookup yields CDR1 MGHDK and CDR2 SYGVNS. V was pared by 6 bases and J by 3 bases, with 3 bases of the junction left unmatched. Here the CDR3 DNA reads TGTGCCAGCAGGCCGGGACAGGGCTATAATTCACCCCTCCACTTT. It yields the protein CASRPGQGYNSPLHF.

The gene calls are TRBV28 and TRBJ2-7; 7 bases match TRBD1. Germline CDR1 reads MDHEN; CDR2 reads SYDVKM. The CDR3 contains 15 residues. J lost 7 bases, V lost 2 bases, and 11 bases had no gene match. The DNA for the CDR3 is TGTGCCAGCAGTTTAAAATTAGGGGGCTCGGAAGAGCAGTACTTC. Translation: CASSLKLGGSEEQYF.

V gene TRBV28 combines with J gene TRBJ1-3, with a weak D call TRBD1 (5 bases). The germline gives CDR1 MDHEN, CDR2 SYDVKM. There are 12 residues in the CDR3. V lost 5 bases and J 8 bases, leaving 10 bases between the germline ends. CDR3 sequence (DNA): TGTGCCAGCAGTAACAGGAAAGACACCATATATTTT. Encoded protein: CASSNRKDTIYF.

V usage is TRBV6-4 and J usage is TRBJ1-1; 12 positions match TRBD1. Germline loops: CDR1 MRHNA, CDR2 SNTAGT. The CDR3 is 17 amino acids. V trimming: 5 bases; J trimming: 4 bases; junction bases outside the gene matches: 11. Written as DNA, the CDR3 is TGTGCCAGCAGTTCCCGGGACAGGGGGCGGTTTGGCACTGAAGCTTTCTTT. It encodes CASSSRDRGRFGTEAFF.

The chain has TRBV28 and TRBJ1-5; no firm D call. CDR3 size: 16 residues. Germline lookup yields CDR1 MDHEN and CDR2 SYDVKM. Trimming took 2 bases from V and 1 from J, leaving 12 bases between them. DNA for the CDR3: TGTGCCAGCAGTTTAGTATATTCAGCGAGCAATCAGCCCCAGCATTTT. Translation: CASSLVYSASNQPQHF. Full variable domain (rest looked up from reference TRBV28 and TRBJ1-5): DVKVTQSSRYLVKRTGEKVFLECVQDMDHENMFWYRQDPGLGLRLIYFSYDVKMKEKGDIPEGYSVSREKKERFSLILESASTNQTSMYLCASSLVYSASNQPQHFGDGTRLSIL.

The rearrangement uses TRBV28 and TRBJ2-5, with 8 bases lining up with TRBD1. Germline CDR1 and CDR2: MDHEN and SYDVKM. Unmatched junction bases numbered 6, after V lost 2 bases and J lost 4 bases. CDR3 length: 15 amino acids. The chain's CDR3 is CASSLSVGTGETQYF. The CDR3 DNA is TGTGCCAGCAGTTTAAGTGTGGGGACAGGAGAGACCCAGTACTTC.

The chain links TRBV5-1 to TRBJ2-5, with 9 bases lining up with TRBD1. The CDR3 has 16 amino acids. J gave up 5 bases and V 0 bases, and 8 bases lay outside the gene matches. The germline V gene encodes CDR1 SGHRS and CDR2 YFSETQ. Here the CDR3 DNA reads TGCGCCAGCAGCTTGGTTGGGACAGGGTTACGTGAGACCCAGTACTTC. Encoded protein: CASSLVGTGLRETQYF.

The chain joins TRBV7-2 to TRBJ2-7, with D tentatively TRBD1 (5 bases). This CDR3 contains 13 residues. Germline loops: CDR1 SGHTA, CDR2 FQGNSA. V lost 1 base and J 4 bases, leaving 8 bases between the germline ends. The CDR3 reads CASSLVSGYEQYF. CDR3 in DNA: TGTGCCAGCAGCTTAGTTTCAGGGTACGAGCAGTACTTC.

The chain links TRBV7-2 to TRBJ1-2, with D perhaps TRBD1 (5 bases). V gave up 8 bases and J gave up 3 bases, with 13 bases separating them. CDR3 length: 13 amino acids. Germline-derived CDR1 and CDR2 are SGHTA and FQGNSA. The CDR3 region is CASGVGAHYGYTF. CDR3 coding DNA: TGTGCCAGCGGGGTAGGGGCACACTATGGCTACACCTTC. The full variable domain, with the rest looked up from reference TRBV7-2 and TRBJ1-2, is GAGVSQSPSNKVTEKGKDVELRCDPISGHTALYWYRQSLGQGLEFLIYFQGNSAPDKSGLPSDRFSAERTGGSVSTLTIQRTQQEDSAVYLCASGVGAHYGYTFGSGTRLTVV.

In nucleotides, the CDR3 is TGTGCCAGCAGTTATTGGGTAGCTAGCGGGGGAAATGAGCAGTTCTTC. It translates to CASSYWVASGGNEQFF. The rearrangement joins TRBV6-2 or TRBV6-3 to TRBJ2-1; TRBD2 matches at 10 bases. V shed 3 bases, J shed 7 bases, and the junction held 9 bases outside the gene matches. CDR3 length: 16 amino acids. Germline loops: CDR1 MNHEY, CDR2 SVGEGT.

The rearrangement links TRBV7-2 to TRBJ2-7; maybe TRBD1 (6 bases). This CDR3 has 14 residues. Germline CDR1 and CDR2: SGHTA and FQGNSA. V lost 3 bases, J lost 5 bases, and 14 bases lay in between. The CDR3 reads CASSFYQGKDEQYF. CDR3 sequence (DNA): TGTGCCAGCAGCTTTTATCAGGGGAAAGACGAGCAGTACTTC.

This clone was seen once. The chain links TRBV28 to TRBJ2-7; possibly TRBD1 for D (6 bases). The V end lost 5 bases, the J end lost 2 bases, and 16 bases lay between the germline ends. This CDR3 spans 15 amino acids. Germline V gene sequence: CDR1 MDHEN, CDR2 SYDVKM. CDR3 nucleotide sequence: TGTGCCAGCAGTGGACCGGGACACGAGGCCTACGAGCAGTACTTC. It encodes CASSGPGHEAYEQYF.

J is TRBJ1-5 and V is TRBV30; D is possibly TRBD1 (6 bases). The CDR3 loop spans 13 amino acids. Between the trimmed V and J ends, which lost 5 bases and 5 bases, there was a span of 13 bases. Germline values: CDR1 GTSNPN, CDR2 SVGIG (reference sequence). The CDR3 nucleotides read TGTGCCTGGCGAACAGGGTTAGATCAGCCCCAGCATTTT. Its protein is CAWRTGLDQPQHF.